This T cell receptor (beta chain) stems from a study of tumor-infiltrating lymphocytes in primary liver carcinoma. Study-level findings and limits: Tumors reached a significantly greater top-250-clone fraction than blood did (p = 0.039).

Co-extracted RNA and DNA came from approximately 20-30 mg of unsorted bulk tissue. Points on this clonotype: Its target is not known.

A constant-region primer served to make TCR beta cDNA from roughly 460 ng total RNA. Libraries covering TCR beta were generated through three nested multiplex PCR rounds (using a slightly modified ARM-PCR). Both of the initial two PCR rounds ran for roughly 10 cycles and employed TRBV1-TRBV30 forward primers alongside a C-beta reverse primer. MiXCR, applied by TCRdb to the multiplex PCR reads, yields one record per CDR3 protein. The table includes 90,000 to 100,000 distinct CDR3 sequences, around three quarters detected once. The CDR3 is 14 amino acids. Germline V gene sequence: CDR1 SGHRS, CDR2 YFSETQ. After removal of 4 bases from V and 7 bases from J, the junction contained 10 bases not matched to a gene.

Material for sequencing was liver tumor tissue from sampling region 5. Described subset: tumor region T5, tumor centre. This TCR was recovered from a woman aged 55-69 years with primary liver carcinoma and hepatitis B virus infection. This chain uses TRBV5-1 with TRBJ2-7, with 8 bases that match TRBD2. CDR3 amino acids: CASSPGTSRGEQYF. The CDR3 nucleotides are TGCGCCAGCAGCCCGGGGACTAGTCGTGGGGAGCAGTACTTC.